One sample yielded the 21 T cell receptor beta chains listed below, sequenced in a study of blood T cell repertoires in COVID-19. Generated by immunoSEQ multiplex PCR, the TCRdb table keeps only in-frame clones and is missing some. The sample contains tens of thousands of clones, 89% of which appear only once. The sample comprised peripheral blood. The source of these receptors is a man between 60 and 75 years old with active COVID-19.

The rearrangement joins TRBV24-1 to TRBJ2-1; D gene unclear. The germline V and J ends were trimmed by 1 base and 8 bases, with 5 bases remaining between them. There are 12 residues in the CDR3. The germline V gene has CDR1 KGHDR and CDR2 SFDVKD. CDR3 bases: TGTGCCACCAGTGATTTTTTCGATGAGCAGTTCTTC. Its translation is CATSDFFDEQFF.

The chain has TRBV28 and TRBJ1-3, with 10 bases identical to TRBD1. The germline gives CDR1 MDHEN, CDR2 SYDVKM. The CDR3 contains 17 residues. Losses at the gene ends were 6 bases for V and 0 bases for J; bases not matched to a gene: 8. For the CDR3, the DNA is TGTGCCAGCAGAGGGGCCGGGACAGGGGTCTCTGGAAACACCATATATTTT. It specifies CASRGAGTGVSGNTIYF.

The chain is built from TRBV12-5 and TRBJ1-1; D unresolved. CDR3 length equals 15 residues. V lost 0 bases, J lost 3 bases, and 11 bases lay in between. Germline V gives CDR1 LGHNT, CDR2 FRNRAP. CDR3 nucleotides: TGTGCTAGTGGTTTGGTCTTCGAGGAGGACACTGAAGCTTTCTTT. It yields the protein CASGLVFEEDTEAFF.

The rearrangement uses TRBV2 and TRBJ2-7; D not resolved. CDR1 is SNHLY, CDR2 FYNNEI, per germline. V was cut by 0 bases and J by 3 bases, with 12 bases left in between. The CDR3 spans 15 residues. The CDR3 protein is CASSEAQEWNYEQYF. CDR3 nucleotide sequence: TGTGCCAGCAGTGAAGCTCAGGAATGGAACTACGAGCAGTACTTC.

This clone was seen only once. V and J are TRBV2 and TRBJ2-6; 8 nucleotides line up with TRBD1. CDR1 SNHLY and CDR2 FYNNEI come from the germline V gene. The CDR3 totals 18 residues. V was pared by 5 bases and J by 0 bases, with 9 bases of the junction left unmatched. CDR3 coding DNA: TGTGCCAGCAGTAGGAGGGACAGGTCGAGCTCTGGGGCCAACGTCCTGACTTTC. Translating it yields CASSRRDRSSSGANVLTF.

This clone was observed a few times. The chain joins TRBV5-4 to TRBJ1-3, with D perhaps matching TRBD1 (5 bases). This CDR3 comprises 17 residues. Trimming stripped 3 bases from V and 2 bases from J, with 18 bases between. Germline-derived CDR1 and CDR2 are SGHNT and YYREEE (reference sequence). The CDR3 region is CASSSPGGRDPGNTIYF. The CDR3 DNA reads as TGTGCCAGCAGCTCGCCGGGGGGTCGGGACCCTGGAAACACCATATATTTT.

The chain joins TRBV29-1 to TRBJ2-6; 7 positions match TRBD1. V shed 5 bases, J shed 0 bases, and the junction held 7 bases outside the gene matches. The CDR3 covers 16 residues. CDR1 SQVTM and CDR2 ANQGSEA come from the germline V gene. CDR3 protein: CSVLRQGGSGANVLTF. The CDR3 DNA reads TGCAGCGTTCTACGACAGGGCGGCTCTGGGGCCAACGTCCTGACTTTC.

The chain links TRBV5-6 to TRBJ2-6; 8 nucleotides align to TRBD1. The germline V gene encodes CDR1 SGHDT and CDR2 YYEEEE. The CDR3 covers 13 residues. V lost 4 bases, J lost 12 bases, and 6 bases stayed unmatched. As DNA, the CDR3 is TGTGCCAGCAGCAGGACAGGGTCCCTCGTCCTGACTTTC. The encoded protein is CASSRTGSLVLTF. Looking up the rest from reference TRBV5-6 and TRBJ2-6 gives the full variable domain: DAGVTQSPTHLIKTRGQQVTLRCSPKSGHDTVSWYQQALGQGPQFIFQYYEEEERQRGNFPDRFSGHQFPNYSSELNVNALLLGDSALYLCASSRTGSLVLTFGAGSRLTVL.

This clone has a single count. Written as DNA, the CDR3 is TGTGCCAGCTCACGGGCGGGAGTCCCCTACGAGCAGTACTTC. This gives the protein CASSRAGVPYEQYF. The chain is built from TRBV18 and TRBJ2-7; TRBD2 agrees at 7 bases. The V gene's germline CDR1 is KGHSH and CDR2 LQKENI. Germline trimming cut 4 bases from V and 2 bases from J; bases unmatched to any gene: 5. The CDR3 totals 14 residues.

The CDR3 DNA sequence: TGTGCCAGCAGCTCCCCAGCGGCCTCCTACGAGCAGTACTTC. Encoded protein: CASSSPAASYEQYF. The V call is TRBV7-2, the J call TRBJ2-7, with D possibly matching TRBD2 (5 bases). V was shortened by 4 bases and J by 0 bases, with 10 bases between the two germline ends. The CDR3 runs to 14 residues. Germline CDR1 is SGHTA and CDR2 is FQGNSA.

V and J are TRBV5-1 and TRBJ2-3, with a possible D match to TRBD2 (6 bases). V lost 8 bases and J lost 3, with 13 bases in between. This CDR3 is built from 13 residues. Germline CDR1 is SGHRS and CDR2 is YFSETQ. Here the CDR3 DNA reads TGCGCCAGTTGGCGGGGTTCGACAGATACGCAGTATTTT. Its translation: CASWRGSTDTQYF.

The rearrangement uses TRBV6-5 and TRBJ1-3; 7 nucleotides agree with TRBD1. The J segment lost 2 bases and the V segment lost 7 bases, leaving 8 bases of the junction unmatched. Germline CDR1 and CDR2: MNHEY and SVGAGI. The CDR3 sequence is 15 residues long. The CDR3 reads CASNGDSVAGNTIYF. The DNA for the CDR3 is TGTGCCAGCAATGGGGACAGTGTCGCTGGAAACACCATATATTTT.

J is TRBJ1-3 and V is TRBV24-1, with a tentative D call TRBD1 (6 bases). Germline V gives CDR1 KGHDR, CDR2 SFDVKD. The V and J ends lost 3 bases and 9 bases respectively, with 17 bases between them. This CDR3 spans 15 amino acids. The CDR3 coding sequence is TGTGCCACCAGTGATCCAAGGACTGGGGGCGGCACCATATATTTT. Encoded protein: CATSDPRTGGGTIYF.

The chain links TRBV5-6 to TRBJ1-2; D is unresolved. The V gene lost 4 bases and the J gene lost 0 bases, with 19 bases spanning the gap. The CDR3 contains 17 residues. The germline gives CDR1 SGHDT, CDR2 YYEEEE. This CDR3 reads CASSPLGTPRTNYGYTF. CDR3 DNA sequence: TGTGCCAGCAGCCCTCTAGGCACCCCACGCACTAACTATGGCTACACCTTC.

This clone appeared a single time. The chain employs TRBV5-1 and TRBJ2-7, with a tentative D call TRBD2 (6 bases). V lost 3 bases and J lost 3, with 7 bases in between. Per the germline V gene, CDR1 is SGHRS and CDR2 is YFSETQ. CDR3 length: 12 residues. As DNA, the CDR3 is TGCGCCAGCAGCTCGACTAGCTACGAGCAGTACTTC. Translation: CASSSTSYEQYF.

The chain links TRBV3-1 (or the pseudogene TRBV3-2) to TRBJ2-5; the D is unclear. V lost 1 base to trimming and J lost 7 bases, with 7 bases between them. This CDR3 is 12 amino acids long. Germline CDR1 LGHDT, CDR2 YNNKEL (reference sequence). CDR3 DNA: TGTGCCAGCAGCCAAGTCCCCGGGACCCAGTACTTC. Amino acids: CASSQVPGTQYF.

This clone was seen a single time. The chain couples TRBV7-3 to TRBJ2-3; D is undetermined. Per germline, CDR1 SGHTA and CDR2 FQGTGA. This CDR3 has 13 amino acids. V shed 2 bases and J shed 2 bases, with 5 bases lying between them. In DNA, the CDR3 is TGTGCCAGCAGCTTATATAACACAGATACGCAGTATTTT. Translation gives CASSLYNTDTQYF.

The chain couples TRBV5-6 to TRBJ2-7; D gene unclear. CDR1 SGHDT and CDR2 YYEEEE come from the germline V gene. With 2 bases removed from V and 2 bases from J, the gap between germline ends came to 20 bases. There are 17 residues in the CDR3. The CDR3 sequence: CASSLYGLRVRTYEQYF. In DNA, the CDR3 is TGTGCCAGCAGCTTATATGGTCTACGGGTCCGAACCTACGAGCAGTACTTC.

The chain links TRBV30 to TRBJ1-2, with D perhaps matching TRBD1 (6 bases). The V gene's germline CDR1 is GTSNPN and CDR2 SVGIG (reference sequence). The CDR3 runs to 12 residues. V was clipped by 1 base and J by 7 bases, with 10 bases between them. In nucleotides, the CDR3 is TGTGCCTGGAGTGGACAGGCAGGTGGCTACACCTTC. The encoded protein is CAWSGQAGGYTF. Full variable domain (rest looked up from reference TRBV30 and TRBJ1-2): SQTIHQWPATLVQPVGSPLSLECTVEGTSNPNLYWYRQAAGRGLQLLFYSVGIGQISSEVPQNLSASRPQDRQFILSSKKLLLSDSGFYLCAWSGQAGGYTFGSGTRLTVV.

V usage is TRBV29-1 and J usage is TRBJ2-5; the D gene is possibly TRBD1 (5 bases). Trimming cost V 7 bases and J 1 base, with 10 bases left between them. The germline V gene encodes CDR1 SQVTM and CDR2 ANQGSEA. This CDR3 contains 12 residues. The CDR3 nucleotides are TGCAGCGGGATGACAGCCCAAGAGACCCAGTACTTC. Its protein product is CSGMTAQETQYF.

The gene calls are TRBV6-5 and TRBJ2-1, with TRBD2 matching 8 bases. CDR1 and CDR2 (germline): MNHEY, SVGAGI. The length of the CDR3 is 14 residues. With V trimmed by 5 bases and J by 10 bases, 10 bases remained unmatched. The CDR3 nucleotides are TGTGCCAGCAGTCCCAGCGGGAGCGGTTGGGAGCAGTTCTTC. Its translation: CASSPSGSGWEQFF.